The clone carrying this TCR beta chain was seen just once. This entry belongs to a study of blood T cell repertoires in COVID-19. Background on the study: Specimens from acute and convalescent COVID-19 originated in the United States, Italy and Spain. T cells, B-cell-depleted T cells, or PBMCs supplied cDNA or gDNA.

Sequencing was performed with immunoSEQ multiplex PCR; in TCRdb, only in-frame clones are kept and a portion is missing. The data contain 150,000 to 200,000 clones, 80% of them seen just once; the ten biggest clones take up around 14%. The CDR3 totals 16 residues. Germline V gives CDR1 LNHNV, CDR2 YYDKDF (reference sequence). The V gene end was trimmed by 3 bases and the J gene end by 2 bases; junction bases not matched to a gene: 7. Residents of about two dozen US areas, aged about 18 to 95 years, made up the participants. The study recruited exposed participants who had met a COVID-19 case within 2 weeks before entry.

This sequence joins TRBV15 and TRBJ2-3, with TRBD1 matching over 8 bases. The source material was PBMCs or T cells enriched from blood (not recorded which). The origin of this receptor is a man aged 55 to 70 who had been exposed to COVID-19. CDR3 residues: CATSSTRTGNTDTQYF. CDR3 DNA sequence: TGTGCCACCAGCAGTACCAGGACAGGGAACACAGATACGCAGTATTTT.